The clone carrying this TCR beta chain was counted ten times or more. Its antigen is still unknown. HTBI primers from iRepertoire and Arm-PCR of CDR3 regions yielded the TCR beta libraries. Using its own MiXCR run on the multiplex PCR reads, TCRdb lists one record per CDR3 protein. Of around 480,000 distinct CDR3 sequences listed, roughly 15% are singletons. The time point is: newly diagnosed GD, antithyroid drugs for less than 3 months. With RNA extracted from PBMCs as input, the TCR library was made. This entry comes from a study of regulatory T cells in long-lasting Graves disease. Findings and limits, study-wide: Those with persistent Graves' had less TCR diversity than newly diagnosed patients.

Germline V CDR1 and CDR2: SEHNR, FQNEAQ (reference sequence). The V and J ends lost 5 bases and 0 bases, in that order; junction bases with no gene match: 12. The CDR3 is 17 residues long. The sample was also linked to a second study, of T cells in Graves' hyperthyroidism and ophthalmopathy.

The TCR sequence derives from a man aged 35-49 years with Graves disease. This chain links TRBV7-9 with TRBJ2-7, with 8 bases aligning to TRBD1. The source material was peripheral blood mononuclear cells (PBMCs), sampled at new diagnosis, from a patient treated with antithyroid drugs. This chain's CDR3 is CASSPNLDRATSYEQYF. CDR3 bases: TGTGCCAGCAGCCCCAATCTGGACAGGGCGACCTCCTACGAGCAGTACTTC.